These 23 T cell receptor beta chains share one sample of origin, sequenced in a study of post-analysis software for immune sequencing data. Study outcomes and limitations: The study found TRBV5-6, TRBV5-1 and TRBV20-1 among five TRBV segments more frequent in patients than controls.

The library was made from cDNA and included unique molecular identifiers. TCRdb re-analysed the PCR reads in MiXCR, keeping a single row per CDR3 protein. The sample yields about 770,000 distinct CDR3 sequences, about 45% seen once. No antigen has been assigned to these receptors. What was sequenced was blood. The receptors here all came from a girl under 18 with multiple sclerosis.

Here the CDR3 reads CASSHPVGLAGGSEETQYF. The CDR3 DNA reads as TGTGCCAGCAGCCACCCAGTGGGACTAGCGGGAGGGTCTGAAGAGACCCAGTACTTC. The rearrangement links TRBV6-1 to TRBJ2-5, with 16 bases aligning to TRBD2. The J segment lost 3 bases and the V segment lost 6 bases, leaving 13 bases of the junction unmatched. The CDR3 runs to 19 residues. Per germline, CDR1 MNHNS and CDR2 SASEGT.

This clonotype was counted a few times. The chain employs TRBV29-1 and TRBJ1-2; perhaps TRBD1 as D (5 bases). V lost 7 bases and J lost 5, with 14 bases in between. CDR3 size: 12 residues. In germline, CDR1 is SQVTM, CDR2 ANQGSEA. Here the CDR3 DNA reads TGCAGCGCGAGGGGTACTGGATATGGCTACACCTTC. The encoded protein is CSARGTGYGYTF.

This clonotype has a handful of counts. This chain uses TRBV7-9 with TRBJ2-7, with 8 bases that match TRBD2. The CDR3 consists of 14 residues. CDR1 SEHNR and CDR2 FQNEAQ come from the germline V gene (reference sequence). V was clipped by 4 bases and J by 3 bases; unmatched bases: 5. DNA of the CDR3: TGTGCCAGCAGCTCTACTAGCGGCTACTACGAGCAGTACTTC. Its translation: CASSSTSGYYEQYF.

The rearrangement links TRBV6-1 to TRBJ2-7, with 12 bases fitting TRBD2. Germline CDR1 MNHNS, CDR2 SASEGT. J was trimmed by 1 base and V by 5 bases; bases with no gene match: 3. CDR3 length: 15 amino acids. The CDR3 sequence is CASSRLAGASYEQYF. CDR3 in DNA: TGTGCCAGCAGTCGACTAGCGGGAGCTTCCTACGAGCAGTACTTC.

In this sample, this clonotype turned up a few times. The V call is TRBV10-3, the J call TRBJ1-1, with TRBD1 as a possible D gene (5 bases). From germline, CDR1 is ENHRY and CDR2 SYGVKD. The CDR3 is 13 residues long. V gave up 5 bases and J gave up 13 bases, with 20 bases separating them. The CDR3 loop is CAISPGGGAKGFF. CDR3 DNA sequence: TGTGCCATCAGTCCAGGTGGAGGGGCTAAGGGTTTCTTT.

V is TRBV6-1 and J is TRBJ2-5, with TRBD2 matching over 7 bases. V shed 2 bases and J 2 bases; nucleotides not matched to a gene: 5. The CDR3 covers 15 residues. Germline V lookup: CDR1 MNHNS, CDR2 SASEGT. In nucleotides, the CDR3 is TGTGCCAGCAGTGAAATGGCGGGAGAACAAGAGACCCAGTACTTC. It yields the protein CASSEMAGEQETQYF.

This clonotype was found a few times. This chain uses TRBV15 with TRBJ2-1; D tentatively fits TRBD1 or TRBD2 (6 bases each). Germline CDR1 and CDR2: LNHNV and YYDKDF (reference sequence). This CDR3 has 15 amino acids. Trimming removed 0 bases from V and 15 bases from J, with 21 bases in between. The CDR3 reads CATSRDYKGGDERFF. In nucleotides, the CDR3 is TGTGCCACCAGCAGAGATTATAAGGGGGGAGATGAACGGTTCTTC.

This clonotype was observed a handful of times. This chain joins TRBV12-3 or TRBV12-4 and TRBJ2-5; D call uncertain. V gave up 3 bases and J gave up 5 bases, with 7 bases separating them. This CDR3 contains 12 residues. Here the CDR3 DNA reads TGTGCCAGCAGTTTGCAGACGGAGACCCAGTACTTC. This sequence encodes CASSLQTETQYF.

The chain combines TRBV6-2 or TRBV6-3 with TRBJ2-1; TRBD2 agrees at 10 bases. From germline, CDR1 is MNHEY and CDR2 SVGEGT. This CDR3 comprises 16 residues. The trim removed 2 bases at V and 4 bases at J, leaving 5 bases unmatched. The CDR3, as DNA: TGTGCCAGCAGTTACCCCACTAGCGGGGTTTACAATGAGCAGTTCTTC. Translated, it gives CASSYPTSGVYNEQFF.

A few counts support this clonotype. The chain combines TRBV29-1 with TRBJ2-1; the match to TRBD2 covers 8 bases. This CDR3 contains 13 residues. Germline V CDR1 and CDR2: SQVTM, ANQGSEA. V shed 6 bases and J 7 bases; nucleotides not matched to a gene: 8. The CDR3 protein is CSVGGAAGNEQFF. Here the CDR3 DNA reads TGCAGCGTCGGGGGGGCAGCCGGGAATGAGCAGTTCTTC.

The CDR3 nucleotides are TGCGCCAGCAGTGAGCCAGAGCGGGCTTTCTACGAGCAGTACTTC. Protein sequence: CASSEPERAFYEQYF. The chain uses TRBV10-2 and TRBJ2-7, with D perhaps TRBD2 (6 bases). CDR3 length: 15 amino acids. Looked up from germline, CDR1 is WSHSY and CDR2 is SAAADI. V lost 2 bases, J lost 3 bases, and 14 bases lay in between.

V and J are TRBV10-3 and TRBJ2-5, with D possibly being TRBD2 (5 bases). CDR3 size: 14 residues. Germline V lookup: CDR1 ENHRY, CDR2 SYGVKD. V lost 8 bases and J lost 5, with 18 bases in between. This chain's CDR3 is CAIGGSSTGETQYF. In DNA form, the CDR3 reads TGTGCCATCGGTGGCTCATCGACGGGGGAGACCCAGTACTTC.

This clonotype was found a few times. This chain links TRBV12-3 or TRBV12-4 with TRBJ2-5, with D hard to call. This CDR3 is built from 13 residues. V was pared by 5 bases and J by 3 bases, with 10 bases between. The CDR3 reads CASSIFTEETQYF. The CDR3 DNA reads TGTGCCAGCAGTATATTTACTGAAGAGACCCAGTACTTC.

In DNA, the CDR3 is TGTGCCAGCAGCAAAGCGAGCCCGGACAGTTTCAATCAGCCCCAGCATTTT. Its translation: CASSKASPDSFNQPQHF. The chain has TRBV21-1 and TRBJ1-5; the listed D gene, TRBD1, was not tested against the DNA. TRBV21-1 constitutes a pseudogene. This CDR3 region has 17 residues.

In this sample, this clonotype turned up once. The rearrangement joins TRBV29-1 to TRBJ1-2; D is perhaps TRBD1 (6 bases). Looked up from germline, CDR1 is SQVTM and CDR2 is ANQGSEA. V lost 2 bases, J lost 4 bases, and 17 bases lay in between. This CDR3 is built from 15 residues. The CDR3 is CSVEKPADRPYGYTF. In DNA form, the CDR3 reads TGCAGCGTTGAAAAACCGGCCGACAGGCCCTATGGCTACACCTTC.

Worth noting for this clonotype: Sequence at one end of the junction differs from germline and may be a read error. V is TRBV6-6 and J is TRBJ1-5; 7 positions match TRBD1. The CDR3 contains 17 residues. Germline CDR1 reads MNHNY; CDR2 reads SVGAGI (reference sequence). The CDR3 sequence: CASSYLLLKGGNQPQHF. CDR3 sequence (DNA): TGTGCCAGCAGTTACCTTCTACTGAAAGGGGGCAATCAGCCTCAGCATTTT.

This clonotype came up a few times. The chain's CDR3 is CSQSENNYGYTF. DNA for the CDR3: TGCAGTCAGTCCGAGAATAACTATGGCTACACCTTC. The chain links TRBV20-1 to TRBJ1-2, with D uncertain. From germline, CDR1 is DFQATT and CDR2 SNEGSKA (reference sequence). CDR3 length: 12 residues. Between the trimmed V and J ends, which lost 8 bases and 1 base, there was a span of 11 bases.

This clonotype was observed a handful of times. The rearrangement joins TRBV24-1 to TRBJ1-5, with D uncertain. The CDR3 is 15 residues long. V was cut by 2 bases and J by 0 bases, with 7 bases left in between. The V gene's germline CDR1 is KGHDR and CDR2 SFDVKD. CDR3 nucleotide sequence: TGTGCCACCAGTGATTCGGGTCCTAGCAATCAGCCCCAGCATTTT. Its translation: CATSDSGPSNQPQHF.

This clonotype has more than one count but fewer than ten. In DNA, the CDR3 is TGTGCCAGCAGCCCGAACCCAGCCCTGAGCTCCTACGAGCAGTACTTC. It yields the protein CASSPNPALSSYEQYF. V usage is TRBV7-6 and J usage is TRBJ2-7, with D uncertain. There are 16 residues in the CDR3. V gave up 5 bases and J gave up 0 bases, with 17 bases separating them. From germline, CDR1 is SGHVS and CDR2 FNYEAQ.

The V call is TRBV28, the J call TRBJ2-7; D might be TRBD1 (6 bases). The CDR3 contains 12 residues. The germline V and J ends were trimmed by 8 bases and 3 bases, with 11 bases remaining between them. Germline CDR1 is MDHEN and CDR2 is SYDVKM. The CDR3 protein is CASCTGFYEQYF. CDR3 bases: TGTGCCAGCTGTACAGGGTTCTACGAGCAGTACTTC. Based on the CDR3 plus reference TRBV28 and TRBJ2-7, the full variable domain is DVKVTQSSRYLVKRTGEKVFLECVQDMDHENMFWYRQDPGLGLRLIYFSYDVKMKEKGDIPEGYSVSREKKERFSLILESASTNQTSMYLCASCTGFYEQYFGPGTRLTVT.

This clonotype was observed a few times. This chain links TRBV7-9 with TRBJ2-7; 9 bases align to TRBD1. From germline, CDR1 is SEHNR and CDR2 FQNEAQ (reference sequence). CDR3 size: 15 residues. The V and J ends lost 3 bases and 6 bases, in that order; junction bases with no gene match: 9. Here the CDR3 reads CASSFSAQGAGEQYF. CDR3 sequence (DNA): TGTGCCAGCAGCTTTTCAGCACAGGGGGCGGGCGAGCAGTACTTC.

The rearrangement uses TRBV29-1 and TRBJ2-3; D not certain. The CDR3 spans 12 residues. Trimming left V 4 bases short and J 4 bases short, with 9 bases between. Germline V gene data show CDR1 as SQVTM and CDR2 as ANQGSEA. The CDR3 sequence: CSVGLVSDTQYF. For the CDR3, the DNA is TGCAGCGTTGGCCTCGTTTCAGATACGCAGTATTTT.

This clonotype came up a few times. The chain carries TRBV10-3 and TRBJ2-1; D is unclear. CDR1 and CDR2 from the germline V gene are ENHRY and SYGVKD. V was pared by 7 bases and J by 4 bases, with 11 bases between. The CDR3 totals 13 residues. The CDR3 region has the DNA TGTGCCATCACTTCAGAAGCTTACAATGAGCAGTTCTTC. This encodes CAITSEAYNEQFF.